These 27 T cell receptor beta chains share one sample of origin, sequenced in a study of T cells after posttransplantation cyclophosphamide. The assay was immunoSEQ multiplex PCR, and TCRdb's table has in-frame clones only and misses some. Listed for the sample are about 40,000 clones, none seen a single time. Sample: PBMCs. These receptors were obtained from a woman between 45 and 60 years old in good health and a related stem cell transplant donor.

The chain carries TRBV19 and TRBJ2-7; a possible D gene is TRBD1 (7 bases). Trimming pared 6 bases from V and 6 bases from J, leaving 18 bases between. The CDR3 length is 14 residues. Germline CDR1 and CDR2: LNHDA and SQIVND (reference sequence). The CDR3 reads CASSQSGGLSEQYF. For the CDR3, the DNA is TGTGCCAGTAGCCAATCAGGGGGGTTGAGCGAGCAGTACTTC. The full variable domain, its missing parts supplied by reference TRBV19 and TRBJ2-7, is DGGITQSPKYLFRKEGQNVTLSCEQNLNHDAMYWYRQDPGQGLRLIYYSQIVNDFQKGDIAEGYSVSREKKESFPLTVTSAQKNPTAFYLCASSQSGGLSEQYFGPGTRLTVT.

This clone showed up many times. CDR3 coding DNA: TGTGCCAGCAGAGGGGACAGCACAAACACTGAAGCTTTCTTT. Amino acids: CASRGDSTNTEAFF. The V call is TRBV5-4, the J call TRBJ1-1; 7 bases agree with TRBD1. Germline V gives CDR1 SGHNT, CDR2 YYREEE (reference sequence). This CDR3 region has 14 residues. Trimming cost V 5 bases and J 2 bases; bases outside gene matches: 6.

This clone was seen many times. V is TRBV29-1 and J is TRBJ2-6; D unresolved. Trimming stripped 2 bases from V and 0 bases from J, with 8 bases between. CDR3 size: 15 residues. Looked up from germline, CDR1 is SQVTM and CDR2 is ANQGSEA. The CDR3 here is CSVESGSSGANVLTF. CDR3 DNA: TGCAGCGTTGAATCCGGGTCCTCTGGGGCCAACGTCCTGACTTTC.

The table lists this clone with many counts. The chain is built from TRBV6-5 and TRBJ2-7; 9 bases match TRBD1. Germline V CDR1 and CDR2: MNHEY, SVGAGI. The CDR3 is 14 amino acids. V lost 0 bases and J lost 4; bases outside the gene matches: 1. The CDR3 sequence is CASSYSTGGYEQYF. CDR3 bases: TGTGCCAGCAGTTACTCGACAGGGGGGTACGAGCAGTACTTC.

This clone showed up many times. The chain is built from TRBV10-2 and TRBJ2-5; 8 nucleotides match TRBD1. The last part of the DNA fits TRBJ2-7 better; the J call may be wrong. In germline, CDR1 is WSHSY, CDR2 SAAADI. The CDR3 covers 11 residues. The CDR3 sequence: CAGDRGDEQYF. The CDR3 DNA reads TGCGCCGGAGACAGGGGCGACGAGCAGTACTTC.

This clone showed up many times. The chain links TRBV19 to TRBJ1-1, with D maybe TRBD1 (6 bases). Germline loops: CDR1 LNHDA, CDR2 SQIVND (reference sequence). CDR3 length equals 12 residues. V lost 1 base to trimming and J lost 12 bases, with 12 bases between them. The CDR3 bases are TGTGCCAGTAGTATAGGGCAGGGGAGACCTTTCTTT. It is translated as CASSIGQGRPFF.

This clone was seen at least ten times. This CDR3 reads CASSEGLIDGYTF. As DNA, the CDR3 is TGTGCCAGCAGTGAAGGACTGATCGATGGCTACACCTTC. V is TRBV2 and J is TRBJ1-2; D remains ambiguous. CDR1 is SNHLY and CDR2 is FYNNEI in the germline V gene. The V and J ends lost 1 base and 6 bases respectively, with 9 bases between them. The CDR3 covers 13 residues.

This clone was detected ten times or more. The chain is built from TRBV6-4 and TRBJ2-3; TRBD2 aligns across 14 bases. The germline V gene encodes CDR1 MRHNA and CDR2 SNTAGT. After removal of 0 bases from V and 4 bases from J, the junction contained 0 bases not matched to a gene. The CDR3 has 16 residues. Written as DNA, the CDR3 is TGTGCCAGCAGTGACTCGACTAGCGGGGGGGCAGATACGCAGTATTTT. Its protein is CASSDSTSGGADTQYF.

This clone was seen ten or more times. This sequence joins TRBV5-1 and TRBJ2-5; 9 nucleotides match TRBD1. The germline gives CDR1 SGHRS, CDR2 YFSETQ. The ends lost 1 base at V and 5 bases at J; junction bases unmatched: 6. The CDR3 runs to 15 residues. The CDR3 nucleotides read TGCGCCAGCAGCTTGCGGGGACAGGGCGATGAGACCCAGTACTTC. Its protein is CASSLRGQGDETQYF.

This clone was observed at least ten times. V is TRBV27 and J is TRBJ1-5; no clear D. This CDR3 spans 15 amino acids. Germline lookup yields CDR1 MNHEY and CDR2 SMNVEV (reference sequence). Trimming removed 8 bases from V and 4 bases from J, with 18 bases in between. The CDR3 loop reads CASPSGLRRNQPQHF. CDR3 nucleotide sequence: TGTGCCAGCCCCTCTGGCCTAAGGAGGAATCAGCCCCAGCATTTT.

This clone occurred many times. The chain employs TRBV5-4 and TRBJ1-2, with D perhaps TRBD1 (6 bases). Germline V CDR1 and CDR2: SGHNT, YYREEE (reference sequence). Trimming stripped 1 base from V and 2 bases from J, with 12 bases between. This CDR3 has 15 amino acids. The DNA of the CDR3 is TGTGCCAGCAGCTTGCCGGGACACCTAAACTATGGCTACACCTTC. This translates into CASSLPGHLNYGYTF.

This clone was recorded at least ten times. The genes are TRBV27 and TRBJ2-7; possibly TRBD1 for D (5 bases). Germline values: CDR1 MNHEY, CDR2 SMNVEV (reference sequence). This CDR3 has 16 residues. The V end was cut by 5 bases, the J end by 3 bases, with 20 bases between. The DNA of the CDR3 is TGTGCCAGCAGTCCAACCCCCAGGGTTGTGGGCTACGAGCAGTACTTC. It codes for CASSPTPRVVGYEQYF.

This clone showed up many times. The chain employs TRBV7-9 and TRBJ1-2; TRBD1 matches 9 bases. The CDR3 runs to 16 residues. The germline gives CDR1 SEHNR, CDR2 FQNEAQ (reference sequence). V shed 2 bases and J 8 bases; nucleotides not matched to a gene: 12. The CDR3 coding sequence is TGTGCCAGCAGCTTAAAAGGAGGGACAGGGTCGGGAGGCTACACCTTC. Translated: CASSLKGGTGSGGYTF.

The sample holds many counts of this clone. The chain has TRBV5-1 and TRBJ2-7, with a possible D match to TRBD2 (6 bases). Germline lookup yields CDR1 SGHRS and CDR2 YFSETQ. CDR3 length: 15 amino acids. Trimming removed 7 bases from V and 2 bases from J, with 19 bases in between. In DNA, the CDR3 is TGCGCCAGCCACTCTGGAGGGACTGACACCTACGAGCAGTACTTC. Translated, it gives CASHSGGTDTYEQYF.

The chain uses TRBV6-1 and TRBJ1-1, with 7 bases identical to TRBD1. CDR3 length: 15 amino acids. Trimming removed 5 bases from V and 4 bases from J; junction bases left unmatched: 10. Germline CDR1 and CDR2: MNHNS and SASEGT. The chain's CDR3 is CASSSSGRGSTEAFF. The CDR3 nucleotides read TGTGCCAGCAGTTCTTCTGGCAGGGGGAGCACTGAAGCTTTCTTT.

The sample holds many counts of this clone. The rearrangement uses TRBV7-8 and TRBJ2-7, with TRBD1 matching 8 bases. Per the germline V gene, CDR1 is SGHVS and CDR2 is FQNEAQ. Unmatched junction bases numbered 17, after V lost 1 base and J lost 9 bases. The CDR3 consists of 17 residues. Here the CDR3 DNA reads TGTGCCAGCAGCTTAGAAGTAATGACAGGGGAACCTAGGGGGCAGTACTTC. Protein product: CASSLEVMTGEPRGQYF.

This clone was seen repeatedly, ten times or more. The genes are TRBV10-3 and TRBJ1-2; 9 bases fit TRBD1. Germline-derived CDR1 and CDR2 are ENHRY and SYGVKD. V shed 7 bases and J 6 bases; nucleotides not matched to a gene: 9. There are 14 residues in the CDR3. CDR3 sequence (DNA): TGTGCCATCACTGACCAGACAGGGGGGCATGGCTACACCTTC. Its protein is CAITDQTGGHGYTF.

This clone was recorded many times. V gene TRBV7-2 combines with J gene TRBJ1-3, with a weak D call TRBD1 (6 bases). V shed 2 bases and J shed 4 bases, with 12 bases lying between them. This CDR3 contains 15 residues. CDR1 SGHTA and CDR2 FQGNSA come from the germline V gene. The CDR3 DNA reads TGTGCCAGCAGCTTATACAGGACAGAAGGAAACACCATATATTTT. Encoded protein: CASSLYRTEGNTIYF.

This clone was detected many times. V usage is TRBV7-9 and J usage is TRBJ1-2, with 7 bases aligning to TRBD1. V trimming: 5 bases; J trimming: 5 bases; junction bases outside the gene matches: 14. The CDR3 is 16 residues long. CDR1 SEHNR and CDR2 FQNEAQ come from the germline V gene (reference sequence). CDR3 coding DNA: TGTGCCAGCAGCCCCTTAGGGGGCGAACTAGGGTATGGCTACACCTTC. As protein: CASSPLGGELGYGYTF.

There are many counts of this clone. V is TRBV9 and J is TRBJ1-2, with 12 bases fitting TRBD1. The CDR3 is 14 amino acids. V lost 2 bases and J lost 8; bases outside the gene matches: 4. CDR1 is SGDLS, CDR2 YYNGEE, per germline. The CDR3 protein is CASSVRDRGPGYTF. Written as DNA, the CDR3 is TGTGCCAGCAGCGTCCGGGACAGGGGGCCCGGCTACACCTTC.

This clone was seen many times. J is TRBJ1-1 and V is TRBV28, with 7 bases lining up with TRBD1. Germline CDR1 and CDR2: MDHEN and SYDVKM. J was trimmed by 0 bases and V by 2 bases; bases with no gene match: 6. This CDR3 has 16 amino acids. DNA of the CDR3: TGTGCCAGCAGTTTAGACAGGGCCCTTATGAACACTGAAGCTTTCTTT. It specifies CASSLDRALMNTEAFF. The variable domain in full, completed from reference TRBV28 and TRBJ1-1, reads DVKVTQSSRYLVKRTGEKVFLECVQDMDHENMFWYRQDPGLGLRLIYFSYDVKMKEKGDIPEGYSVSREKKERFSLILESASTNQTSMYLCASSLDRALMNTEAFFGQGTRLTVV.

This clone has ten or more counts. DNA for the CDR3: TGTGCCACCCGGGTCTCCTCCTATAATTCACCCCTCCACTTT. Amino acid sequence: CATRVSSYNSPLHF. The rearrangement links TRBV19 to TRBJ1-6; D remains unclear. V lost 10 bases to trimming and J lost 0 bases, with 10 bases between them. Germline V gene data show CDR1 as LNHDA and CDR2 as SQIVND (reference sequence). CDR3 size: 14 residues.

This clone was observed many times. In DNA form, the CDR3 reads TGCGCCAGCAGTTCGAGGGTAAACTATGGCTACACCTTC. Its protein is CASSSRVNYGYTF. This chain connects TRBV10-2 to TRBJ1-2; D remains ambiguous. V lost 5 bases, J lost 2 bases, and 9 bases lay in between. The germline V gene has CDR1 WSHSY and CDR2 SAAADI. The length of the CDR3 is 13 residues.

In this sample, this clone turned up many times. This chain uses TRBV11-2 with TRBJ2-7; D not certain. This CDR3 contains 13 residues. From germline, CDR1 is SGHAT and CDR2 FQNNGV. V was trimmed by 5 bases and J by 3 bases, leaving 11 bases between them. The CDR3 reads CASSHQVYYEQYF. Here the CDR3 DNA reads TGTGCCAGCAGCCACCAGGTGTACTACGAGCAGTACTTC.

Many counts were recorded for this clone. The rearrangement links TRBV5-1 to TRBJ1-3, with a weak D call TRBD1 (5 bases). This CDR3 is built from 13 residues. Germline V gene sequence: CDR1 SGHRS, CDR2 YFSETQ. V lost 2 bases and J 9 bases, leaving 12 bases between the germline ends. CDR3 coding DNA: TGCGCCAGCAGCTTCGGGGGGGACGGCACCATATATTTT. Its protein is CASSFGGDGTIYF.

In its sample, this clone was seen many times. CDR3 amino acids: CAAAGGQGLPYEQYF. Written as DNA, the CDR3 is TGTGCCGCTGCTGGCGGGCAGGGGCTCCCCTACGAGCAGTACTTC. The chain joins TRBV15 to TRBJ2-7, with TRBD1 as a possible D gene (6 bases). The germline gives CDR1 LNHNV, CDR2 YYDKDF (reference sequence). V was cut by 11 bases and J by 2 bases, with 22 bases left in between. The CDR3 is 15 residues long.

This clone was picked up many times. This chain uses TRBV2 with TRBJ2-7; 11 bases line up with TRBD1. This CDR3 has 14 residues. CDR1 is SNHLY, CDR2 FYNNEI, per germline. V trimming: 3 bases; J trimming: 5 bases; junction bases outside the gene matches: 3. The DNA for the CDR3 is TGTGCCAGCAGTGATCGGGACAGGGGGGACGAGCAGTACTTC. Amino acid sequence: CASSDRDRGDEQYF.